These 26 T cell receptor beta chains originate from one sample sequenced in a study of T-cell memory formation after mild COVID-19. TCRdb itself ran the 5' RACE reads through MiXCR, one entry per CDR3 protein. This sample yields some 130,000 distinct CDR3 sequences, of which about 5.9% are seen a single time; about 2.2% belongs to the top ten. Sequenced material: PBMCs or a T cell subset sorted from them (not recorded which). These receptors all stem from an adult woman who had mild COVID-19 (a few samples of this study predate the infection). Cell type and time point are not known.

Many counts were recorded for this clonotype. The CDR3 nucleotides read TGCGCCAGCGCCCTTCAGATGAACACTGAAGCTTTCTTT. It specifies CASALQMNTEAFF. The chain recombines TRBV5-1 with TRBJ1-1; D uncertain. The V gene lost 7 bases and the J gene lost 0 bases, with 10 bases spanning the gap. From germline, CDR1 is SGHRS and CDR2 YFSETQ. The CDR3 length is 13 residues.

The chain joins TRBV13 to TRBJ2-7; tentatively, D is TRBD1 (5 bases). Germline V gene sequence: CDR1 PRHDT, CDR2 FYEKMQ (reference sequence). The CDR3 contains 13 residues. With 4 bases removed from V and 3 bases from J, the gap between germline ends came to 10 bases. CDR3 sequence: CASSSGQFYEQYF. CDR3 sequence (DNA): TGTGCCAGCAGCTCTGGACAATTCTACGAGCAGTACTTC.

The rearrangement uses TRBV9 and TRBJ2-1; TRBD2 aligns across 8 bases. The CDR3 runs 17 residues. In germline, CDR1 is SGDLS, CDR2 YYNGEE. Trimming removed 4 bases from V and 8 bases from J; junction bases left unmatched: 17. The CDR3, as DNA: TGTGCCAGCAGCCCCCGGGTTAGGCGGGAGGCCGCGGATGAGCAGTTCTTC. It is translated as CASSPRVRREAADEQFF.

The DNA of the CDR3 is TGTGCCACCAGTGACCCCGGGACAGGGATCTACGAGCAGTACTTC. Protein: CATSDPGTGIYEQYF. This chain links TRBV24-1 with TRBJ2-7; 9 positions match TRBD1. This CDR3 spans 15 amino acids. The trim removed 4 bases at V and 3 bases at J, leaving 6 bases unmatched. Looked up from germline, CDR1 is KGHDR and CDR2 is SFDVKD.

For the CDR3, the DNA is TGCAGTGCTAGACAGGGGTCCACCTACGAGCAGTACTTC. This codes for CSARQGSTYEQYF. J is TRBJ2-7 and V is TRBV20-1; D perhaps matches TRBD1 (6 bases). The V end was cut by 2 bases, the J end by 2 bases, with 10 bases between. The CDR3 totals 13 residues. Germline lookup yields CDR1 DFQATT and CDR2 SNEGSKA (reference sequence).

This clonotype was counted ten times or more. The genes are TRBV12-3 or TRBV12-4 and TRBJ2-7; perhaps TRBD1 as D (6 bases). CDR3 length: 13 amino acids. Trimming took 3 bases from V and 3 from J, leaving 9 bases between them. CDR3 coding DNA: TGTGCCAGCAGTTTTGCCAGGGGCTACGAGCAGTACTTC. It codes for CASSFARGYEQYF.

This clonotype was seen only a few times. The genes are TRBV5-4 and TRBJ2-4; D possibly matches TRBD1 or TRBD2 (5 bases each). Germline values: CDR1 SGHNT, CDR2 YYREEE (reference sequence). V was shortened by 10 bases and J by 5 bases, with 16 bases between the two germline ends. This CDR3 is 13 amino acids long. The CDR3 sequence: CASGTDVQNIQYF. DNA for the CDR3: TGTGCCTCAGGGACCGACGTACAAAACATTCAGTACTTC.

This clonotype was observed many times. V is TRBV25-1 and J is TRBJ2-7; D unresolved. Germline V lookup: CDR1 MGHDK, CDR2 SYGVNS. With 7 bases removed from V and 0 bases from J, the gap between germline ends came to 19 bases. There are 16 residues in the CDR3. CDR3 residues: CASIWGSAFSSYEQYF. CDR3 nucleotides: TGTGCCAGCATTTGGGGTAGTGCTTTTAGCTCCTACGAGCAGTACTTC.

The gene calls are TRBV2 and TRBJ1-1, with 9 bases lining up with TRBD1. From germline, CDR1 is SNHLY and CDR2 FYNNEI. The CDR3 consists of 18 residues. V trimming: 0 bases; J trimming: 1 base; junction bases outside the gene matches: 9. CDR3 sequence reads: CASSEAPPDRGANTEAFF. CDR3 in DNA: TGTGCCAGCAGTGAAGCCCCACCCGACAGGGGGGCGAACACTGAAGCTTTCTTT.

There are a few counts of this clonotype. The rearrangement uses TRBV24-1 and TRBJ1-2; 8 nucleotides agree with TRBD1. V dropped 3 bases and J dropped 0; count of bases not matched to a gene: 2. The CDR3 contains 15 residues. Germline CDR1 KGHDR, CDR2 SFDVKD. The CDR3 region has the DNA TGTGCCACCAGTGATACGACAGGGGCTAACTATGGCTACACCTTC. This codes for CATSDTTGANYGYTF.

This clonotype was recorded many times. The chain combines TRBV4-2 with TRBJ2-7, with TRBD2 matching over 10 bases. The junction had 3 bases not matched to a gene; V was cut back by 1 base and J by 3 bases. Germline V lookup: CDR1 LGHNA, CDR2 YNFKEQ. This CDR3 has 15 amino acids. CDR3 DNA sequence: TGTGCCAGCAGCCAAGGACTAGCGGGTGGCTACGAGCAGTACTTC. Translation gives CASSQGLAGGYEQYF.

This clonotype was seen many times. This chain connects TRBV9 to TRBJ2-1, with TRBD1 as a possible D gene (7 bases). The germline CDR1 and CDR2 sequences are SGDLS and YYNGEE. The CDR3 contains 18 residues. The germline V and J ends were trimmed by 2 bases and 0 bases, with 18 bases remaining between them. CDR3 DNA sequence: TGTGCCAGCAGCGTGGCCCCGGCAGGGGGGATCTCCTACAATGAGCAGTTCTTC. Translated, it gives CASSVAPAGGISYNEQFF.

There are many counts of this clonotype. One end of the junction does not line up with germline, which may come from a read error. The V call is TRBV7-7, the J call TRBJ2-5; a possible D gene is TRBD1 (6 bases). This CDR3 region has 13 residues. The germline gives CDR1 SSHAT, CDR2 FNYEAQ (reference sequence). CDR3 sequence: CASSLDSQETQYF. CDR3 nucleotide sequence: TGTGCTAGCAGCTTGGACAGTCAAGAGACCCAGTACTTC.

This clonotype was detected ten times or more. The chain combines TRBV12-3 or TRBV12-4 with TRBJ2-1; D may be TRBD1 (5 bases). The CDR3 consists of 14 residues. V was cut by 3 bases and J by 6 bases, with 12 bases left in between. The DNA for the CDR3 is TGTGCCAGCAGTTTGGGGCCTCCGCGCAATGAGCAGTTCTTC. It yields the protein CASSLGPPRNEQFF.

The rearrangement uses TRBV5-5 and TRBJ2-1; no firm D call. The germline V gene encodes CDR1 SGHKS and CDR2 YYEKEE (reference sequence). V lost 0 bases and J lost 6, with 13 bases in between. This CDR3 has 15 amino acids. The CDR3 nucleotides read TGTGCCAGCAGCTTGGGAGTTTTAGGTCCCAATGAGCAGTTCTTC. Translated, it gives CASSLGVLGPNEQFF.

The V and J genes are TRBV24-1 and TRBJ2-7; TRBD1 agrees at 9 bases. The CDR3 is 15 amino acids. Germline trimming cut 2 bases from V and 2 bases from J; bases unmatched to any gene: 3. CDR1 and CDR2 from the germline V gene are KGHDR and SFDVKD. For the CDR3, the DNA is TGTGCCACCAGTGATTCCAGACAGGGGGCCTACGAGCAGTACTTC. Protein: CATSDSRQGAYEQYF.

The V and J genes are TRBV3-1 and TRBJ1-2, with D possibly matching TRBD1 (6 bases). Trimming stripped 3 bases from V and 2 bases from J, with 13 bases between. The CDR3 runs 15 residues. The germline V gene has CDR1 LGHDT and CDR2 YNNKEL (reference sequence). The CDR3 sequence is CASSQGGGGNYGYTF. The CDR3 DNA reads as TGTGCCAGCAGCCAGGGTGGGGGCGGAAACTATGGCTACACCTTC.

This clonotype turned up a few times. This chain joins TRBV14 and TRBJ2-4; 8 bases agree with TRBD2. The germline gives CDR1 SGHDN, CDR2 FVKESK. CDR3 size: 18 residues. V dropped 4 bases and J dropped 1; count of bases not matched to a gene: 12. CDR3 coding DNA: TGTGCCAGCAGCCTCCACTATGGGAGCGGGAGTGCCAAAAACATTCAGTACTTC. Its translation: CASSLHYGSGSAKNIQYF.

This clonotype was found a few times. This chain joins TRBV12-3 or TRBV12-4 and TRBJ2-1; a weak D match, TRBD2 (6 bases). The CDR3 sequence is 17 residues long. The ends were cut back, 6 bases at V and 6 bases at J, with 24 bases in the middle. CDR3 coding DNA: TGTGCCAGCAGCCTCCTGAGAAGAGGACTACCCAGCAATGAGCAGTTCTTC. This encodes CASSLLRRGLPSNEQFF.

The rearrangement links TRBV10-3 to TRBJ2-1; TRBD2 matches 9 bases. The CDR3 runs 16 residues. Per the germline V gene, CDR1 is ENHRY and CDR2 is SYGVKD. V dropped 4 bases and J dropped 8; count of bases not matched to a gene: 12. CDR3 in DNA: TGTGCCATCAGTGGAAGGCCCGGGACTAGCCTGTATGAGCAGTTCTTC. Translated, it gives CAISGRPGTSLYEQFF.

This clonotype was seen at least ten times. V usage is TRBV20-1 and J usage is TRBJ2-3; 9 positions match TRBD1. The germline CDR1 and CDR2 sequences are DFQATT and SNEGSKA (reference sequence). V dropped 3 bases and J dropped 5; count of bases not matched to a gene: 6. The CDR3 runs to 14 residues. CDR3 residues: CSASLQGARDTQYF. CDR3 coding DNA: TGCAGTGCTAGTTTACAGGGGGCGCGAGATACGCAGTATTTT.

Here the CDR3 DNA reads TGTGCCAGCAGCGCCCCGGGACCAGTACTCGAGCAGTACTTC. It encodes CASSAPGPVLEQYF. V is TRBV12-3 or TRBV12-4 and J is TRBJ2-7; D may be TRBD1 or TRBD2 (5 bases each). The ends were cut back, 6 bases at V and 6 bases at J, with 18 bases in the middle. The CDR3 contains 14 residues.

This clonotype was observed at least ten times. This chain uses TRBV6-5 with TRBJ1-4, with D maybe TRBD1 (5 bases). Trimming took off 2 bases at V and 8 bases at J, with 15 bases between the two ends. The CDR3 extends over 15 amino acids. Germline CDR1 and CDR2: MNHEY and SVGAGI. CDR3: CASSYDRGGWEKLFF. The CDR3 coding sequence is TGTGCCAGCAGTTACGATAGGGGAGGTTGGGAAAAACTGTTTTTT.

This clonotype appeared a few times. The rearrangement joins TRBV11-2 to TRBJ2-3; 8 bases are a match to TRBD2. Germline V lookup: CDR1 SGHAT, CDR2 FQNNGV. After removal of 3 bases from V and 6 bases from J, the junction contained 2 bases not matched to a gene. This CDR3 has 13 residues. The CDR3 DNA follows: TGTGCCAGCAGCTTGGGGACTAGGGATACGCAGTATTTT. Residues: CASSLGTRDTQYF.

V is TRBV7-9 and J is TRBJ2-7; 8 bases are a match to TRBD1. CDR1 and CDR2 from the germline V gene are SEHNR and FQNEAQ (reference sequence). The V gene end was trimmed by 1 base and the J gene end by 3 bases; junction bases not matched to a gene: 5. This CDR3 has 15 residues. DNA of the CDR3: TGTGCCAGCAGCTTAGTCGGGACAGGCCTCTACGAGCAGTACTTC. Translating gives CASSLVGTGLYEQYF.

This clonotype was counted a few times. The V gene is TRBV5-1, the J gene TRBJ2-2, with D perhaps matching TRBD1 (6 bases). Trimming took 1 base from V and 3 from J, leaving 10 bases between them. The length of the CDR3 is 15 residues. Germline assignment: CDR1 SGHRS and CDR2 YFSETQ. This CDR3 reads CASSLTGLDTGELFF. CDR3 bases: TGCGCCAGCAGCTTGACAGGGTTGGACACCGGGGAGCTGTTTTTT.